This T cell receptor beta chain emerged from a study of cytomegalovirus exposure and HLA in healthy donors. 13 Jbeta primers and 60 Vbeta primers were used for the PCR. Profiling relied on immunoSEQ multiplex PCR, and the TCRdb table lists in-frame clones only, not all of them. The sample holds about 78,000 clones, approximately 77% seen once. The CDR3 extends over 14 amino acids. The V and J ends lost 6 bases and 1 base respectively, with 13 bases between them. Looked up from germline, CDR1 is KGHSH and CDR2 is LQKENI. Sequencing used PBMCs. The genes are TRBV18 and TRBJ2-7; D unresolved. This TCR was recovered from a woman in her thirties or forties in good health and CMV-seropositive. The CDR3 is CASSARSVSYEQYF. CDR3 in DNA: TGTGCCAGCTCCGCGCGGAGCGTTTCCTACGAGCAGTACTTC.